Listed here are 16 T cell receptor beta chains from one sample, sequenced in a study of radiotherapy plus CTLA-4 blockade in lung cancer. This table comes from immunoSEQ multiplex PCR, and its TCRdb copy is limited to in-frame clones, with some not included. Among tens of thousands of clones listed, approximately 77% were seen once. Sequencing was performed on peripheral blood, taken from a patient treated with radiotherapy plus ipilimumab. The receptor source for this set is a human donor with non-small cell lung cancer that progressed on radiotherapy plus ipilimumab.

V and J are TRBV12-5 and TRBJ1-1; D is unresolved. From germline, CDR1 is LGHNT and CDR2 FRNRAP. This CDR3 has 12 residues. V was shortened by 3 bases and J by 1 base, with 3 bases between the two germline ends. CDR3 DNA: TGTGCTAGTGGTTTTGGGAACACTGAAGCTTTCTTT. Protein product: CASGFGNTEAFF.

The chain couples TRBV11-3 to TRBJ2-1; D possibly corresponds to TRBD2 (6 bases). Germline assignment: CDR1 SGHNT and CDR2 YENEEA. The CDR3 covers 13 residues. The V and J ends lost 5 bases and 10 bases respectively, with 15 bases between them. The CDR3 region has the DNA TGTGCCAGCAGCGAAACTAGCTCCAGGGAGCAGTTCTTC. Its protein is CASSETSSREQFF.

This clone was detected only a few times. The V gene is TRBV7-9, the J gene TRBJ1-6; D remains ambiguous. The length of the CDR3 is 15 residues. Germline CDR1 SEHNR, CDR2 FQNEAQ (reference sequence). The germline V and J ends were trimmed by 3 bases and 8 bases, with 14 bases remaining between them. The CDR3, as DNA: TGTGCCAGCAGCTTGGAGCTCGGTGCTCATTCACCCCTCCACTTT. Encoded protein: CASSLELGAHSPLHF.

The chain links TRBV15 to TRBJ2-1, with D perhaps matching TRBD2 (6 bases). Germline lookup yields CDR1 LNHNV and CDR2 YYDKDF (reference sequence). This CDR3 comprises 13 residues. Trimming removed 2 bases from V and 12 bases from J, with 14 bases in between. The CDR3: CATSRWGVGVQFF. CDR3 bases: TGTGCCACCAGCAGATGGGGGGTGGGAGTGCAGTTCTTC.

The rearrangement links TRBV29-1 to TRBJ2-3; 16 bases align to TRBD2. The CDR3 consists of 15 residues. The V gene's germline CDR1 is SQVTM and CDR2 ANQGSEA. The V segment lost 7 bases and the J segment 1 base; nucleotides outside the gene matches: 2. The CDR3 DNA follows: TGCAGCGCCGGGACTAGCGGGGGGGGCACAGATACGCAGTATTTT. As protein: CSAGTSGGGTDTQYF.

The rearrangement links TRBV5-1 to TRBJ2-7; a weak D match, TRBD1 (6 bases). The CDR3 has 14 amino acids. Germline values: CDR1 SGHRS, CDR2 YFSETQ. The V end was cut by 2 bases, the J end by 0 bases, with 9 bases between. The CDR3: CASSFDRSSYEQYF. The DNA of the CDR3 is TGCGCCAGCAGCTTTGACAGGAGCTCCTACGAGCAGTACTTC.

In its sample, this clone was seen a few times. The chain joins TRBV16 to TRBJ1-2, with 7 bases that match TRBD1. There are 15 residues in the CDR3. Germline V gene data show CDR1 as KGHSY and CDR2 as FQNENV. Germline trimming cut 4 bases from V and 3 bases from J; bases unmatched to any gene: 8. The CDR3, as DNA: TGTGCCAGCAGCCTCGGACAGGCCGAGTACTATGGCTACACCTTC. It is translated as CASSLGQAEYYGYTF.

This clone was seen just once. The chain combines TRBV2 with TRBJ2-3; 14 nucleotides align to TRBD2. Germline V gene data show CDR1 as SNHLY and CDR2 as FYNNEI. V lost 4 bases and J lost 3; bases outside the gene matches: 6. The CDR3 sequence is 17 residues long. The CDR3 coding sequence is TGTGCCAGCAGTGCCGGGACTAGCGGGAGTCGGACAGATACGCAGTATTTT. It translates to CASSAGTSGSRTDTQYF.

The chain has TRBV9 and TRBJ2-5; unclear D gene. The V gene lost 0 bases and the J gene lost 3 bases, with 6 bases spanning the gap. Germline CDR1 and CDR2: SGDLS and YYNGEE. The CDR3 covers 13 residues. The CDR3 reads CASSVGAEETQYF. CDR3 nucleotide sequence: TGTGCCAGCAGCGTAGGGGCCGAAGAGACCCAGTACTTC. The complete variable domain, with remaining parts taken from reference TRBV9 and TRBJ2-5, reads DSGVTQTPKHLITATGQRVTLRCSPRSGDLSVYWYQQSLDQGLQFLIQYYNGEERAKGNILERFSAQQFPDLHSELNLSSLELGDSALYFCASSVGAEETQYFGPGTRLLVL.

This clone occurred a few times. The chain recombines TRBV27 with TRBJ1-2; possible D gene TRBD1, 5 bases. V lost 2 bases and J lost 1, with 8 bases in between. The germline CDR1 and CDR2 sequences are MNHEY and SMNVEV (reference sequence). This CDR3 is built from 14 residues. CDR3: CASSLGAGNYGYTF. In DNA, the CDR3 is TGTGCCAGCAGTTTAGGGGCAGGTAACTATGGCTACACCTTC.

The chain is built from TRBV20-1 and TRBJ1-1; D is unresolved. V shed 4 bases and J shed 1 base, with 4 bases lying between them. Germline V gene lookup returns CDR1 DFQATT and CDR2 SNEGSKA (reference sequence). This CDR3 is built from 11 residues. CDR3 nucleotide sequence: TGCAGTGCTAAGAAGAACACTGAAGCTTTCTTT. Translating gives CSAKKNTEAFF.

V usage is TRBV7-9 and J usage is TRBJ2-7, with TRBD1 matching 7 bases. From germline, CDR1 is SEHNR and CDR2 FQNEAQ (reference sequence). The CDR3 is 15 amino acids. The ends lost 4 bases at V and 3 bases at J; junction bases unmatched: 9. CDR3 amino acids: CASSSYVGGGYEQYF. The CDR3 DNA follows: TGTGCCAGCAGCTCTTACGTAGGGGGCGGCTACGAGCAGTACTTC.

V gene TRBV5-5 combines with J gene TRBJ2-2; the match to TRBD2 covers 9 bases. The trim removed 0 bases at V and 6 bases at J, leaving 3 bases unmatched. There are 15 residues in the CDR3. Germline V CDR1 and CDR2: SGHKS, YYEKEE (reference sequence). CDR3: CASSLVAGVAGELFF. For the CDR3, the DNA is TGTGCCAGCAGCTTGGTAGCGGGAGTAGCCGGGGAGCTGTTTTTT.

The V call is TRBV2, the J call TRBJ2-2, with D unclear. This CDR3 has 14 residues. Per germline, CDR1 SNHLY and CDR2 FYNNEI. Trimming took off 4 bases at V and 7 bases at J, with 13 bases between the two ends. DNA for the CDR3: TGTGCCAGCAGTGGGGCCCCGTCGGGCGGGGAGCTGTTTTTT. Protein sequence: CASSGAPSGGELFF.

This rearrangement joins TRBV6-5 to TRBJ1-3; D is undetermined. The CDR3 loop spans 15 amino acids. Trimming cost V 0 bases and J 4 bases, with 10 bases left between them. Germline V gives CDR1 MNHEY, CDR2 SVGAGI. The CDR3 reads CASSYSAGPGNTIYF. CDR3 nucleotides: TGTGCCAGCAGTTACTCGGCGGGCCCCGGAAACACCATATATTTT.

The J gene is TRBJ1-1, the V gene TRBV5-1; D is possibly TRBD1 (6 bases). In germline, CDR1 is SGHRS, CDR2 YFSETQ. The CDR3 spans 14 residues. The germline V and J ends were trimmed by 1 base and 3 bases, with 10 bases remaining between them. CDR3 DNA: TGCGCCAGCAGCTTGCTAGGGGGATACACTGAAGCTTTCTTT. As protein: CASSLLGGYTEAFF.